The TCR beta chain described here comes from a study of blood T cell repertoires in COVID-19. As for the study in general: Samples representing acute and convalescent COVID-19 were sourced from the United States, Italy and Spain.

The assay was immunoSEQ multiplex PCR, and TCRdb's table has in-frame clones only and misses some. The data hold about 120,000 clones, with approximately 85% observed a single time. This CDR3 spans 15 amino acids. In germline, CDR1 is SGHAT, CDR2 FQNNGV. V was shortened by 2 bases and J by 0 bases, with 10 bases between the two germline ends. The genes are TRBV11-2 and TRBJ1-2; D perhaps matches TRBD1 (5 bases). The clonotype was recovered from a woman aged 60 to 75 with acute or convalescent COVID-19. Sequences were obtained from peripheral blood. The CDR3 reads CASSLLGGTNYGYTF. The CDR3 DNA sequence: TGTGCCAGCAGCTTATTGGGGGGGACTAACTATGGCTACACCTTC.